This TCR beta chain was recorded in a study of patients and donors after allogeneic stem cell transplantation. TCRdb recomputed calls from the RT-PCR reads with MiXCR, one row per CDR3 protein. The sample has 400,000 to 450,000 distinct CDR3 sequences, 15% to 20% seen once; the top ten hold less than 8.5%. The trim removed 4 bases at V and 4 bases at J, leaving 3 bases unmatched. Per the germline V gene, CDR1 is SGHTA and CDR2 is FQGTGA. CDR3 size: 13 residues. The sample comprised blood, either unsorted or a sorted T cell fraction (not recorded which). This TCR derives from a human donor who was either an allogeneic HSCT recipient or a stem cell or donor lymphocyte infusion donor (not recorded which). It is not recorded whose cells these are; they may come from a transplant donor. V gene TRBV7-3 combines with J gene TRBJ1-1; 7 bases are shared with TRBD1. The CDR3 nucleotides are TGTGCCAGCAGCTCCAACAGGGGCACTGAAGCTTTCTTT. Translation: CASSSNRGTEAFF.